Shown below are 14 T cell receptor beta chains from a single sample sequenced in a study of blood T cells in healthy people across ages. Primers used in a second PCR of about 6 to 11 cycles were a sample-barcoded 5' primer and a J-beta primer mix. TCRdb ran MiXCR on the 5' RACE reads and lists one entry per CDR3 protein. The repertoire holds around 940,000 distinct CDR3 sequences, with approximately 50% as singletons. The sequenced sample consisted of blood. These receptors were collected from a woman in her fifties or sixties in good health.

V usage is TRBV20-1 and J usage is TRBJ1-1; unclear D gene. In germline, CDR1 is DFQATT, CDR2 SNEGSKA (reference sequence). CDR3 length equals 13 residues. Trimming removed 0 bases from V and 3 bases from J, with 8 bases in between. CDR3 bases: TGCAGTGCTAGAGAGGCCAGCCACACTGAAGCTTTCTTT. It translates to CSAREASHTEAFF.

This clonotype has just one count. This chain connects TRBV6-1 to TRBJ2-3; D is unresolved. CDR1 and CDR2 (germline): MNHNS, SASEGT. This CDR3 has 15 amino acids. V gave up 2 bases and J gave up 0 bases, with 9 bases separating them. The DNA for the CDR3 is TGTGCCAGCAGTGAAACGGCAGCTAGCACAGATACGCAGTATTTT. This sequence encodes CASSETAASTDTQYF.

The chain joins TRBV10-1 to TRBJ2-3, with TRBD1 identical over 8 bases. CDR1 is WNHNN and CDR2 is SYGVQD in the germline V gene (reference sequence). J was trimmed by 1 base and V by 1 base; bases with no gene match: 4. This CDR3 contains 16 residues. The CDR3 loop is CASSEWTGLGTDTQYF. The CDR3 nucleotides read TGCGCCAGCAGTGAGTGGACAGGGTTGGGCACAGATACGCAGTATTTT.

Comments on this clonotype: At one of its ends the junction is not consistent with the germline gene, which may arise from a read error. The J gene is TRBJ2-3, the V gene TRBV29-1, with TRBD2 matching 12 bases. The CDR3 contains 14 residues. Germline V gene lookup returns CDR1 SQVTM and CDR2 ANQGSEA. The CDR3 reads CSVETSGSTDTRYF. In DNA, the CDR3 is TGCAGCGTTGAGACTAGCGGGAGCACAGATACGCGGTATTTT.

This chain joins TRBV7-2 and TRBJ2-2, with a possible D match to TRBD2 (6 bases). V was trimmed by 7 bases and J by 5 bases, leaving 14 bases between them. This CDR3 region has 14 residues. Germline V gives CDR1 SGHTA, CDR2 FQGNSA. In DNA form, the CDR3 reads TGTGCCAGCAAGTCCGGGGCGGGAACCGGGGAGCTGTTTTTT. Its protein is CASKSGAGTGELFF.

This clonotype showed up just a few times. The chain has TRBV10-3 and TRBJ2-5; 8 bases are shared with TRBD1. The DNA end is a closer match to TRBJ2-7, so the J assignment may be wrong. This CDR3 region has 15 residues. Per the germline V gene, CDR1 is ENHRY and CDR2 is SYGVKD. CDR3 sequence (DNA): TGTGCCATCAGTGGCGAAGGACAGGGCCCTTACGAGCAGTACTTC. Protein: CAISGEGQGPYEQYF.

This chain links TRBV29-1 with TRBJ1-4; D call uncertain. Trimming cost V 4 bases and J 7 bases, with 10 bases left between them. In germline, CDR1 is SQVTM, CDR2 ANQGSEA. CDR3 length: 12 amino acids. In DNA form, the CDR3 reads TGCAGCGTTGGCCACGCTGGTGAAAAACTGTTTTTT. It encodes CSVGHAGEKLFF.

The V and J genes are TRBV7-3 and TRBJ2-1; D unclear. Trimming removed 1 base from V and 10 bases from J, with 14 bases in between. CDR1 is SGHTA and CDR2 is FQGTGA in the germline V gene. This CDR3 is built from 14 residues. The chain's CDR3 is CASSLNALVSEQFF. CDR3 nucleotide sequence: TGTGCCAGCAGCTTAAATGCTTTAGTGTCGGAGCAGTTCTTC.

CDR3 sequence reads: CASSLTMDTQYF. The CDR3, as DNA: TGTGCCAGCAGCCTCACGATGGATACGCAGTATTTT. The rearrangement links TRBV13 to TRBJ2-3, with D uncertain. V was cut by 5 bases and J by 6 bases, with 9 bases left in between. Germline values: CDR1 PRHDT, CDR2 FYEKMQ (reference sequence). The CDR3 length is 12 residues.

This clonotype was seen a handful of times. V is TRBV29-1 and J is TRBJ2-5, with D unresolved. The germline gives CDR1 SQVTM, CDR2 ANQGSEA. Trimming shortened V by 2 bases and J by 1 base, and 8 bases separated the two germline ends. This CDR3 is built from 13 residues. CDR3 nucleotide sequence: TGCAGCGTTGAACATATTCCCCAAGAGACCCAGTACTTC. Its protein product is CSVEHIPQETQYF.

V gene TRBV4-2 combines with J gene TRBJ2-5; 10 nucleotides agree with TRBD2. The V gene's germline CDR1 is LGHNA and CDR2 YNFKEQ. V lost 0 bases, J lost 5 bases, and 12 bases stayed unmatched. The CDR3 has 18 amino acids. The CDR3 nucleotides read TGTGCCAGCAGCCAAGAGAGGGCTAGCGGGAGTGGTAGGGAGACCCAGTACTTC. Its translation: CASSQERASGSGRETQYF.

CDR3 loop: CASSLQGDIQYF. The CDR3, as DNA: TGTGCCAGCAGCTTACAGGGAGACATTCAGTACTTC. This chain uses TRBV7-8 with TRBJ2-7; possibly TRBD1 or TRBD2 for D (5 bases each). The DNA end favors TRBJ2-4, so the J call may be wrong. This CDR3 is built from 12 residues. Looked up from germline, CDR1 is SGHVS and CDR2 is FQNEAQ.

This clonotype has only a few counts. This sequence joins TRBV12-3 or TRBV12-4 and TRBJ1-4; 8 bases are shared with TRBD1. V trimming: 5 bases; J trimming: 0 bases; junction bases outside the gene matches: 5. The CDR3 is 16 amino acids. This CDR3 is CASSHDRGATNEKLFF. The DNA of the CDR3 is TGTGCCAGCAGTCACGACAGGGGTGCAACTAATGAAAAACTGTTTTTT.

The chain uses TRBV2 and TRBJ2-3; 7 nucleotides agree with TRBD1. V lost 6 bases to trimming and J lost 14 bases; unmatched junction nucleotides: 11. Germline V lookup: CDR1 SNHLY, CDR2 FYNNEI. The CDR3 is made up of 12 amino acids. CDR3: CASSRWTGAPYF. The DNA for the CDR3 is TGTGCCAGCAGCCGGTGGACAGGCGCGCCGTATTTT.